This is a list of T cell receptor beta chains from one sample in a study of blood T cell repertoires in COVID-19. Profiling relied on immunoSEQ multiplex PCR, and the TCRdb table lists in-frame clones only, not all of them. The top ten hold more than 1.5% of the sample, which has about 140,000 clones, 88% seen once. The specimen sequenced was peripheral blood. The receptors stem from a woman aged 55-69 years with acute or convalescent COVID-19. Each CDR3 is given with its conserved first and last residue. The D gene is left open where the match is weak. Some rows have no size entry. The others give once, few or many, or a class for an expanded clone.

clone_size | cdr3_length | d_call | j_call | v_call | cdr3_aa | cdr3_nt
once | 12 | . | TRBJ1-1 | TRBV4-3 | CASSRTGGEAFF | TGCGCCAGCAGCCGTACAGGTGGTGAAGCTTTCTTT
. | 16 | . | TRBJ1-1 | TRBV5-1 | CASSLTPAGAGTEAFF | TGCGCCAGCAGCTTGACCCCGGCAGGGGCGGGCACTGAAGCTTTCTTT
. | 15 | TRBD1 | TRBJ2-3 | TRBV7-3 | CASSLDRGLPDTQYF | TGTGCCAGCAGCTTAGACAGGGGCCTCCCAGATACGCAGTATTTT
. | 14 | TRBD1 | TRBJ2-3 | TRBV7-8 | CASGRTGDTDTQYF | TGTGCCAGCGGACGGACAGGGGATACAGATACGCAGTATTTT
. | 13 | . | TRBJ1-1 | TRBV6-2/TRBV6-3 | CASSSELYTEAFF | TGTGCCAGCAGTTCGGAGCTGTACACTGAAGCTTTCTTT
. | 19 | TRBD1 | TRBJ1-3 | TRBV28 | CASSLWGPGQGFSGNTIYF | TGTGCCAGCAGTTTATGGGGCCCGGGACAGGGTTTCTCTGGAAACACCATATATTTT
once | 13 | . | TRBJ1-1 | TRBV27 | CASSSETDTEAFF | TGTGCCAGCAGTTCAGAGACAGACACTGAAGCTTTCTTT
. | 17 | TRBD2 | TRBJ2-3 | TRBV5-4 | CASSLLLAGVTTDTQYF | TGTGCCAGCAGCTTGTTGCTAGCGGGGGTTACCACAGATACGCAGTATTTT
. | 15 | TRBD2 | TRBJ2-1 | TRBV5-1 | CASSLGLAGNNEQFF | TGCGCCAGCAGCTTGGGACTAGCGGGGAACAATGAGCAGTTCTTC
once | 18 | TRBD2 | TRBJ2-1 | TRBV5-1 | CASSSGLAGGSSYNEQFF | TGCGCCAGCAGCTCCGGACTAGCGGGGGGCTCATCCTACAATGAGCAGTTCTTC
. | 17 | . | TRBJ1-1 | TRBV28 | CASLHTVDRRLNTEAFF | TGTGCCAGCCTGCATACGGTTGACAGGAGGCTGAACACTGAAGCTTTCTTT
. | 15 | TRBD1 | TRBJ2-7 | TRBV4-3 | CASSQGGTGIGEQYF | TGCGCCAGCAGCCAAGGTGGGACAGGGATCGGCGAGCAGTACTTC
. | 15 | . | TRBJ2-2 | TRBV6-5 | CASRTGEWNTGELFF | TGTGCCAGCAGAACAGGCGAATGGAACACCGGGGAGCTGTTTTTT
. | 16 | TRBD1 | TRBJ2-7 | TRBV7-8 | CASSLGTGGVSYEQYF | TGTGCCAGCAGCCTGGGGACAGGGGGTGTCTCCTACGAGCAGTACTTC
. | 14 | . | TRBJ1-5 | TRBV3-1/TRBV3-2 | CASSQAGWDQPQHF | TGTGCCAGCAGCCAAGCGGGGTGGGATCAGCCCCAGCATTTT
. | 13 | . | TRBJ1-2 | TRBV6-5 | CASSSSGIGGYTF | TGTGCCAGCAGTTCATCAGGGATAGGTGGCTACACCTTC
. | 11 | . | TRBJ2-5 | TRBV9 | CASSDGETQYF | TGTGCCAGCAGCGACGGAGAGACCCAGTACTTC
. | 14 | . | TRBJ1-4 | TRBV2 | CASSETGVGQQLFF | TGTGCCAGCAGTGAAACAGGAGTAGGGCAACAGCTGTTTTTT
. | 15 | TRBD1 | TRBJ2-7 | TRBV2 | CASSAGQGMFDEQYF | TGTGCCAGCAGCGCGGGACAGGGGATGTTCGACGAGCAGTACTTC
. | 12 | . | TRBJ1-2 | TRBV19 | CASMAGARGYTF | TGTGCCAGTATGGCGGGGGCGAGAGGCTACACCTTC
. | 13 | . | TRBJ2-3 | TRBV30 | CATLGAGTDTQYF | TGTGCCACTTTAGGGGCAGGGACAGATACGCAGTATTTT
. | 16 | . | TRBJ2-3 | TRBV5-1 | CASSLLPSSPTDTQYF | TGCGCCAGCAGCTTGCTACCTTCTTCCCCCACAGATACGCAGTATTTT
. | 16 | TRBD2 | TRBJ2-7 | TRBV6-2/TRBV6-3 | CASSRQGLAEIYEQYF | TGTGCCAGCAGTAGACAGGGACTAGCAGAAATCTACGAGCAGTACTTC
. | 15 | . | TRBJ1-6 | TRBV5-1 | CASSLDPSGASPLHF | TGCGCCAGCAGCTTGGACCCGAGTGGGGCTTCACCCCTCCACTTT
once | 17 | TRBD1 | TRBJ2-3 | TRBV6-6 | CASSPPPGQVKSDTQYF | TGTGCCAGCAGTCCGCCCCCGGGACAGGTTAAGTCAGATACGCAGTATTTT
few | 15 | TRBD1 | TRBJ1-6 | TRBV5-5 | CASRDRGSYNSPLHF | TGTGCCAGCAGGGACAGGGGAAGCTATAATTCACCCCTCCACTTT
. | 16 | . | TRBJ1-1 | TRBV11-1 | CASSLGTYRAWTEAFF | TGTGCCAGCAGCTTGGGGACATACCGGGCTTGGACTGAAGCTTTCTTT
. | 13 | . | TRBJ1-2 | TRBV12-3/TRBV12-4 | CASSFTGSYGYTF | TGTGCCAGCAGTTTTACAGGGAGCTATGGCTACACCTTC
. | 13 | TRBD1 | TRBJ1-5 | TRBV28 | CAGRTGGGQPQHF | TGTGCCGGAAGGACAGGAGGGGGTCAGCCCCAGCATTTT
. | 16 | TRBD1 | TRBJ1-5 | TRBV19 | CASSIGAGTGNQPQHF | TGTGCCAGTAGTATTGGCGCCGGGACAGGCAATCAGCCCCAGCATTTT
. | 17 | . | TRBJ1-5 | TRBV11-2 | CASSLGPGQHSNQPQHF | TGTGCCAGCAGCTTAGGGCCTGGACAGCATAGCAATCAGCCCCAGCATTTT
. | 14 | . | TRBJ1-1 | TRBV28 | CASSLSDYNTEAFF | TGTGCCAGCAGTTTATCGGACTATAACACTGAAGCTTTCTTT
. | 15 | . | TRBJ1-3 | TRBV9 | CASSVDTLSGNTIYF | TGTGCCAGCAGCGTAGACACCCTCTCTGGAAACACCATATATTTT
. | 12 | . | TRBJ1-1 | TRBV30 | CAWSVPTGGAFF | TGTGCCTGGAGTGTACCCACAGGTGGGGCTTTCTTT
. | 16 | . | TRBJ2-2 | TRBV6-5 | CASSYSNSALSGELFF | TGTGCCAGCAGTTACTCGAATTCAGCGCTATCTGGGGAGCTGTTTTTT
. | 16 | TRBD1 | TRBJ1-1 | TRBV18 | CASSPYNRGLNTEAFF | TGTGCCAGCTCACCGTATAACAGGGGGCTGAACACTGAAGCTTTCTTT
. | 15 | TRBD1 | TRBJ1-2 | TRBV2 | CASSEGAKANYGYTF | TGTGCCAGCAGCGAGGGGGCCAAAGCTAACTATGGCTACACCTTC
. | 14 | . | TRBJ1-6 | TRBV28 | CASSLGQINSPLHF | TGTGCCAGCAGTTTGGGGCAGATTAATTCACCCCTCCACTTT
. | 15 | TRBD1 | TRBJ1-2 | TRBV29-1 | CSVEDHKDRRRGYTF | TGCAGCGTTGAGGACCACAAGGACAGGCGGCGTGGCTACACCTTC
. | 13 | . | TRBJ1-2 | TRBV12-3/TRBV12-4 | CASSLEGGESYTF | TGTGCCAGCAGTTTAGAGGGGGGGGAAAGCTACACCTTC
. | 14 | . | TRBJ2-1 | TRBV20-1 | CSASRRSSYNEQFF | TGCAGTGCTAGTCGGAGGAGCTCCTACAATGAGCAGTTCTTC
. | 12 | TRBD1 | TRBJ1-2 | TRBV28 | CAITGGNYGYTF | TGTGCCATAACAGGGGGTAACTATGGCTACACCTTC
. | 12 | . | TRBJ1-2 | TRBV12-3/TRBV12-4 | CASSLGPRGYTF | TGTGCCAGCAGTTTAGGGCCGAGGGGCTACACCTTC
. | 14 | . | TRBJ2-1 | TRBV5-1 | CASSLNGGYNEQFF | TGCGCCAGCAGCTTGAACGGGGGATACAATGAGCAGTTCTTC
. | 13 | . | TRBJ1-6 | TRBV7-9 | CASSKEAGAPLHF | TGTGCCAGCAGTAAAGAGGCGGGGGCACCCCTCCACTTT
. | 16 | TRBD1 | TRBJ2-1 | TRBV5-1 | CASSRRGQGVLAEQFF | TGCGCCAGCAGTCGCAGGGGACAGGGGGTACTTGCTGAGCAGTTCTTC
. | 16 | TRBD1 | TRBJ1-1 | TRBV7-2 | CASSSWTGSGNTEAFF | TGTGCCAGCAGCTCATGGACAGGGTCGGGGAACACTGAAGCTTTCTTT